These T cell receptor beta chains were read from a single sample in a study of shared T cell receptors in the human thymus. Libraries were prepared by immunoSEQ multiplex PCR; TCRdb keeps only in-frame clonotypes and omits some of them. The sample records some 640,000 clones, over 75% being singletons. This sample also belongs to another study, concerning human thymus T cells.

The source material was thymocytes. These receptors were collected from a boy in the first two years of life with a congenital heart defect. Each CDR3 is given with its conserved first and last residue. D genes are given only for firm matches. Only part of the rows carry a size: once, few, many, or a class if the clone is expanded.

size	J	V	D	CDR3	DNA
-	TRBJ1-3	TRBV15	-	CATSRDPTQSSSGNTIYF	TGTGCCACCAGCAGAGACCCGACACAGTCCTCCTCTGGAAACACCATATATTTT
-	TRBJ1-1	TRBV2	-	CASSEAQGNTEAFF	TGTGCCAGCAGTGAAGCGCAGGGGAACACTGAAGCTTTCTTT
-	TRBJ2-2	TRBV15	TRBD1	CATSRGTGRRTNTGELFF	TGTGCCACCAGCAGAGGGACAGGGCGCCGTACGAACACCGGGGAGCTGTTTTTT
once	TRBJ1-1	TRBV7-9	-	CASVPRGVRNTEAFF	TGTGCCAGCGTCCCCCGGGGGGTGAGGAACACTGAAGCTTTCTTT
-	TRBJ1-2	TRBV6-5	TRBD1	CASNRQGTYGYTF	TGTGCCAGCAATAGACAGGGAACCTATGGCTACACCTTC
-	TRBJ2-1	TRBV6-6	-	CASSYSRDPQFF	TGTGCCAGCAGTTACTCGCGGGACCCTCAGTTCTTC
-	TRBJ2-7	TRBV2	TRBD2	CAGAGLAGFTRTYEQYF	TGTGCCGGAGCCGGACTAGCGGGATTTACTAGGACCTACGAGCAGTACTTC
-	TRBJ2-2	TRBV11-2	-	CASSSPGRGGPGTGELFF	TGTGCCAGCAGCTCCCCGGGGAGGGGGGGGCCCGGCACCGGGGAGCTGTTTTTT
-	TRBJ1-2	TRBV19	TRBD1	CASSPGTARLAYGYTF	TGTGCCAGTAGCCCTGGGACAGCCCGGCTGGCCTATGGCTACACCTTC
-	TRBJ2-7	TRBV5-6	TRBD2	CASSAKTSRIPYEQYF	TGTGCCAGCAGCGCCAAGACTAGCCGGATACCCTACGAGCAGTACTTC
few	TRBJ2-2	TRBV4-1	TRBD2	CASSHSAPTSGTAGELFF	TGCGCCAGCAGCCACTCCGCCCCGACTAGCGGGACGGCCGGGGAGCTGTTTTTT
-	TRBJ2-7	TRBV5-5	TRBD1	CASSPRPAGGRYEQYF	TGTGCCAGCAGCCCCCGGCCGGCAGGGGGCCGGTACGAGCAGTACTTC
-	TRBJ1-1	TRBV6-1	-	CASSEVSTEAFF	TGTGCCAGCAGTGAAGTCTCGACTGAAGCTTTCTTT
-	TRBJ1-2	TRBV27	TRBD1	CASSLKRGRANYGYTF	TGTGCCAGCAGTTTGAAAAGGGGGCGAGCTAACTATGGCTACACCTTC
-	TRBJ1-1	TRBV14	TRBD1	CASSRGQGASFSETEAFF	TGTGCCAGCAGCCGTGGACAGGGGGCTTCATTCTCGGAGACTGAAGCTTTCTTT
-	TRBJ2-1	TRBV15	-	CATSRDPASAHNEQFF	TGTGCCACCAGCAGAGATCCGGCTAGCGCCCACAATGAGCAGTTCTTC
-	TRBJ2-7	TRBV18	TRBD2	CASSSLPSTGGTSGREEDEQYF	TGTGCCAGCTCATCCCTTCCGTCGACAGGGGGGACTAGCGGGAGGGAGGAGGACGAGCAGTACTTC
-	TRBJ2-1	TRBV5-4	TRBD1	CASSPWTGGNEQFF	TGTGCCAGCAGCCCGTGGACAGGGGGCAATGAGCAGTTCTTC
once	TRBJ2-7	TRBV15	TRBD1	CATSRGPGQGAEQYF	TGTGCCACCAGCAGAGGACCCGGACAGGGAGCCGAGCAGTACTTC
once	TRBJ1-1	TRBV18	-	CASSPFRVNTEAFF	TGTGCCAGCTCACCGTTCCGCGTGAACACTGAAGCTTTCTTT
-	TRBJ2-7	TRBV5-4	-	CASSHGLDYYEQYF	TGTGCCAGCAGCCATGGACTTGACTACTACGAGCAGTACTTC
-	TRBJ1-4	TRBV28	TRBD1	CASSPGQGAPSSNEKLFF	TGTGCCAGCAGCCCGGGACAGGGGGCCCCCTCCTCTAATGAAAAACTGTTTTTT
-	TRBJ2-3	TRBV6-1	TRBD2	CASSEPTSGGSMGDTQYF	TGTGCCAGCAGTGAGCCGACTAGCGGGGGGTCCATGGGAGATACGCAGTATTTT
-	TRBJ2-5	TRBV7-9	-	CASSLVVPPGLQETQYF	TGTGCCAGCAGCTTAGTCGTTCCGCCAGGCCTTCAAGAGACCCAGTACTTC
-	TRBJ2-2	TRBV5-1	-	CASSLVTAQTGELFF	TGCGCCAGCAGCTTGGTTACAGCCCAAACCGGGGAGCTGTTTTTT
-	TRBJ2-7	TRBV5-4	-	CASSFRGANLYEQYF	TGTGCCAGCAGCTTCCGGGGTGCCAATCTCTACGAGCAGTACTTC
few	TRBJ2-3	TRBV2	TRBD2	CASSEGVQRELPRSTDTQYF	TGTGCCAGCAGTGAGGGGGTGCAGCGGGAACTCCCCCGGAGCACAGATACGCAGTATTTT
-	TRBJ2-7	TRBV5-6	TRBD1	CASSWGHQTGLLLYEQYF	TGTGCCAGCAGCTGGGGACACCAGACAGGGTTGCTCCTCTACGAGCAGTACTTC
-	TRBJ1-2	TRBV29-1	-	CSVYFAGSNYGYTF	TGCAGCGTTTATTTTGCAGGGTCGAACTATGGCTACACCTTC
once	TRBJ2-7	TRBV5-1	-	CASSQGQYEQYF	TGCGCCAGCAGCCAAGGACAGTACGAGCAGTACTTC
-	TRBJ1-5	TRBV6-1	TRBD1	CASSGSRGQGLGQPQHF	TGTGCCAGCAGTGGTAGTCGGGGACAGGGGTTGGGTCAGCCCCAGCATTTT
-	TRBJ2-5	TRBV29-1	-	CSVGPLPGLGETQYF	TGCAGCGTTGGCCCTCTACCGGGACTTGGGGAGACCCAGTACTTC
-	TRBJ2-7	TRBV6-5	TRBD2	CASSSAGGPAYEQYF	TGTGCCAGCAGTTCCGCGGGAGGGCCTGCCTACGAGCAGTACTTC
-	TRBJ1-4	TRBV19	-	CASSSGTGEKLFF	TGTGCCAGTAGTTCAGGGACTGGGGAAAAACTGTTTTTT
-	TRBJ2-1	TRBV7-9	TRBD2	CASSWTSGETTYNEQFF	TGTGCCAGCAGTTGGACTAGCGGGGAGACAACCTACAATGAGCAGTTCTTC
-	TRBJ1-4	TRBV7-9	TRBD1	CASSTTGGQEKLFF	TGTGCCAGCAGCACGACAGGGGGGCAAGAAAAACTGTTTTTT
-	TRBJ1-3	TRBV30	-	CAWRGDRIETGNTIYF	TGTGCCTGGAGAGGAGACAGAATAGAGACTGGAAACACCATATATTTT
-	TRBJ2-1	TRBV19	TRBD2	CASSTIRTSGRVEQFF	TGTGCCAGTAGCACCATCCGGACTAGCGGGAGAGTTGAGCAGTTCTTC
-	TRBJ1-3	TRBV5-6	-	CASSFRQGKSGNTIYF	TGTGCCAGCAGCTTTAGGCAGGGGAAATCTGGAAACACCATATATTTT
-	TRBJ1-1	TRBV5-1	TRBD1	CASSFQQGPMNTEAFF	TGCGCCAGCAGCTTTCAACAGGGGCCCATGAACACTGAAGCTTTCTTT
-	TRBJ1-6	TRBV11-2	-	CASSSGTGIGTYNSPLHF	TGTGCCAGCAGCTCAGGAACAGGGATAGGGACCTATAATTCACCCCTCCACTTT
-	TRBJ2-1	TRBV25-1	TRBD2	CASRFWGGRDYNEQFF	TGTGCCAGCCGCTTCTGGGGCGGGAGGGACTACAATGAGCAGTTCTTC
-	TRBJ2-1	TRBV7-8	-	CASSEGGAYNEQFF	TGTGCCAGCAGCGAAGGGGGGGCCTACAATGAGCAGTTCTTC
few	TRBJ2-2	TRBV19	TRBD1	CASTTRDREGGELFF	TGTGCCAGTACTACACGGGACAGGGAAGGCGGGGAGCTGTTTTTT